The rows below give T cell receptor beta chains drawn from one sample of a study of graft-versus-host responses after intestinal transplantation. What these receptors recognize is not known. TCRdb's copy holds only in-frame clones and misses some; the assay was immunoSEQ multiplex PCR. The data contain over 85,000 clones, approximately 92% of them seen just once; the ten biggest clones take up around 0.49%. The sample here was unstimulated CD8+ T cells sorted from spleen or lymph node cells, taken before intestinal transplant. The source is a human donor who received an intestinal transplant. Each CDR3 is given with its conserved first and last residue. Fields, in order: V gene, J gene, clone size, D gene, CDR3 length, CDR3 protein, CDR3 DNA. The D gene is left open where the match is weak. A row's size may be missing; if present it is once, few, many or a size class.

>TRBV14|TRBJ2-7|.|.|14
CASSQGAGLYEQYF
TGTGCCAGCAGCCAAGGCGCAGGGCTCTACGAGCAGTACTTC
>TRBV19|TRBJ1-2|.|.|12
CASNWYNYGYTF
TGTGCCAGTAACTGGTACAACTATGGCTACACCTTC
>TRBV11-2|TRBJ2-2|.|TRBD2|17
CASSSWTSGRGAGELFF
TGTGCCAGCAGCTCCTGGACTAGCGGGAGAGGGGCCGGGGAGCTGTTTTTT
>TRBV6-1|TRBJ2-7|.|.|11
CASSPSYEQYF
TGTGCCAGCAGCCCCTCCTACGAGCAGTACTTC
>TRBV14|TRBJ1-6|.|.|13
CASSQVGAPPLHF
TGTGCCAGCAGCCAAGTAGGGGCCCCACCCCTCCACTTT
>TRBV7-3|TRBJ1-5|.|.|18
CASSLWFSGGLINQPQHF
TGTGCCAGCAGCTTATGGTTTTCGGGGGGGCTAATCAATCAGCCCCAGCATTTT
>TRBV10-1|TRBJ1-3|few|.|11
CAREGRNTIYF
TGCGCCAGGGAGGGACGAAACACCATATATTTT
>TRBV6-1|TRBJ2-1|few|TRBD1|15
CASRKETGSYNEQFF
TGTGCCAGCAGGAAGGAGACAGGGTCATACAATGAGCAGTTCTTC
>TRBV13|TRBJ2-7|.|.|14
CASSLVELAHEQYF
TGTGCCAGCAGCTTAGTAGAGCTAGCCCACGAGCAGTACTTC
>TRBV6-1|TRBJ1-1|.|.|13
CASKSDSRTEAFF
TGTGCCAGCAAATCGGACAGTCGCACTGAAGCTTTCTTT
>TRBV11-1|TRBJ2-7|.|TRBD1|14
CASSPGQGFNEQYF
TGTGCCAGCAGCCCAGGACAGGGTTTCAACGAGCAGTACTTC
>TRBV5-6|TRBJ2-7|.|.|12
CASSWASYEQYF
TGTGCCAGCAGCTGGGCCTCCTACGAGCAGTACTTC
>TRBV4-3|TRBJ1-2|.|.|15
CASSQVVLSNYGYTF
TGCGCCAGCAGCCAAGTTGTCCTCTCTAACTATGGCTACACCTTC
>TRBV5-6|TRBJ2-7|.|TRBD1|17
CASSSVRGDRASYEQYF
TGTGCCAGCAGCTCTGTCCGGGGAGACAGGGCCTCCTACGAGCAGTACTTC
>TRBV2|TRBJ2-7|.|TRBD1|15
CASSDPGQGVYEQYF
TGTGCCAGCAGTGACCCGGGACAGGGGGTCTACGAGCAGTACTTC
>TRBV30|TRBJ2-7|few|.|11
CAWEVGYEQYF
TGTGCCTGGGAGGTAGGTTACGAGCAGTACTTC
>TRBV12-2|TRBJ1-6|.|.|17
CASRNGQGDNHNSPLHF
TGTGCAAGTCGCAACGGACAGGGAGACAACCATAATTCACCCCTCCACTTT
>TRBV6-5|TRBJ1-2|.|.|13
CASSFSGDYGYTF
TGTGCCAGCAGTTTCTCAGGGGACTATGGCTACACCTTC
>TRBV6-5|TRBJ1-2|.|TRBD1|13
CASSYRTGNGYPF
TGTGCCAGCAGCTACCGGACAGGGAATGGCTACCCCTTC
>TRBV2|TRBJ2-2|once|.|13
CASIPQNTGELFF
TGTGCCAGCATTCCACAAAACACCGGGGAGCTGTTTTTT
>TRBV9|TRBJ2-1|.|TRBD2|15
CASSFGTSGDNEQFF
TGTGCCAGCAGCTTTGGGACTAGCGGGGACAATGAGCAGTTCTTC
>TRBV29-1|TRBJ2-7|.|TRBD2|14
CSIQGLAGTYEQYF
TGCAGCATCCAAGGACTAGCGGGAACCTACGAGCAGTACTTT
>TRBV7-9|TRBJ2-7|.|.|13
CTSSLETYYEQYF
TGTACCAGCAGCTTAGAGACTTACTACGAGCAGTACTTC
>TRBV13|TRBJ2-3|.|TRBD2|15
CASSGYGGAEDTQYF
TGTGCCAGCAGCGGTTACGGGGGGGCAGAAGATACGCAGTATTTT
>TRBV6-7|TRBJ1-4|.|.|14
CASSYLRGWEKLFF
TGTGCCAGCAGTTACCTTCGGGGATGGGAAAAACTGTTTTTT
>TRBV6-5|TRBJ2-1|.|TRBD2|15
CASSAGVSSYNEQFF
TGTGCCAGCAGCGCGGGGGTGAGCTCCTACAATGAGCAGTTCTTC
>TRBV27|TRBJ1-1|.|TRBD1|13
CASSSGMDREAFF
TGTGCCAGCAGTTCCGGAATGGACAGGGAAGCCTTCTTT
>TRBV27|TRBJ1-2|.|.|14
CASTPGRRGYGYTF
TGTGCCAGCACCCCCGGTAGGAGGGGCTATGGCTACACCTTC
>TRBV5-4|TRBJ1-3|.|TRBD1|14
CASSWTGDEDTIYF
TGTGCCAGCAGCTGGACAGGGGATGAGGACACCATATATTTT
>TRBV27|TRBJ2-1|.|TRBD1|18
CASSSKLGQGAFYNEQFF
TGTGCCAGCAGTTCTAAACTAGGACAGGGGGCATTCTACAATGAGCAGTTCTTC
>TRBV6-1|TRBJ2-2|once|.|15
CASSEYGVRTGELFF
TGTGCCAGCAGTGAATACGGGGTTAGGACCGGGGAGCTGTTTTTT
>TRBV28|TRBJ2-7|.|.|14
CASSFERASYEQYF
TGTGCCAGCAGTTTTGAGCGGGCCTCCTACGAGCAGTACTTC
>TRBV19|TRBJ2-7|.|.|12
CASSSGAYEQYF
TGTGCCAGTAGTTCAGGGGCCTACGAGCAGTACTTC
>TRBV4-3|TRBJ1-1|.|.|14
CASSQDRMNTEAFF
TGCGCCAGCAGCCAAGACCGTATGAACACTGAAGCTTTCTTT
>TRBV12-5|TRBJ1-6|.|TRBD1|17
CASGLADRGIYNSPLHF
TGTGCTAGTGGTTTGGCCGACAGGGGAATTTATAATTCACCCCTCCACTTT
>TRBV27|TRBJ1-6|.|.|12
CASSFQGSPLHF
TGTGCCAGCAGTTTCCAGGGTTCACCCCTCCACTTT
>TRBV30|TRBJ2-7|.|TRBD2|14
CAWTPGTSAYEQYF
TGTGCCTGGACACCCGGGACTAGCGCCTACGAGCAGTACTTC
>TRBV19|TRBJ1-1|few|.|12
CATQTGNTEAFF
TGTGCCACCCAGACAGGGAACACTGAAGCTTTCTTT
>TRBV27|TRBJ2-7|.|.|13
CASSLGTVHEQYF
TGTGCCAGCAGTTTGGGGACTGTCCACGAGCAGTACTTC
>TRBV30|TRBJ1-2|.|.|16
CAWSAEAATTNYGYTF
TGTGCCTGGAGTGCTGAGGCAGCCACAACCAACTATGGCTACACCTTC
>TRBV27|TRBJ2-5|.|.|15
CASSLRSGRDETQYF
TGTGCCAGCAGTTTAAGGTCAGGCAGGGATGAGACCCAGTACTTC
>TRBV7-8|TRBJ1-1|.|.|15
CASSPLGREDTEAFF
TGTGCCAGCAGCCCTCTAGGCAGGGAAGACACTGAAGCTTTCTTT
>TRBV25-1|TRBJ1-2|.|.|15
CASSEDIGTLYGYTF
TGTGCCAGCAGTGAAGATATCGGGACTCTCTATGGCTACACCTTC
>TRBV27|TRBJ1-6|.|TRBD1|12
CASTDRGSPLHF
TGTGCCAGCACCGACAGGGGTTCACCCCTCCACTTT
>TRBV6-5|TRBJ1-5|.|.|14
CASSQENSNQPQHF
TGTGCCAGCAGTCAGGAAAATAGCAATCAGCCCCAGCATTTT
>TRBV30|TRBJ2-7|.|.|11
CAWSVEGKQYF
TGTGCCTGGAGTGTAGAGGGTAAGCAGTACTTC
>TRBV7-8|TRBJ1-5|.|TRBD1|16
CASSHGTDSFNQPQHF
TGTGCCAGCAGCCACGGGACAGACTCGTTCAATCAGCCCCAGCATTTT
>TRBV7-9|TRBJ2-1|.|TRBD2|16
CASSTTGTSGYNEQFF
TGTGCCAGCAGCACAACCGGGACTAGCGGGTACAATGAGCAGTTCTTC
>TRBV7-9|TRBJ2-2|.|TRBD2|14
CASTVSGSGGELFF
TGTGCCAGCACCGTTAGCGGGAGTGGTGGGGAGCTGTTTTTT
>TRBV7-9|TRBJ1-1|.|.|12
CASSLLGLEAFF
TGTGCCAGCAGCTTGCTAGGCCTCGAAGCTTTCTTT
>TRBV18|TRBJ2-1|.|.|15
CASSPQGQQNNEQFF
TGTGCCAGCTCACCACAGGGACAACAGAACAATGAGCAGTTCTTC
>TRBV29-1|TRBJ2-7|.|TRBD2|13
CSVETGEGGEQYF
TGCAGCGTTGAGACCGGGGAGGGAGGCGAGCAGTACTTC
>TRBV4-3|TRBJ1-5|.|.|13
CASSRGKNQPQHF
TGCGCCAGCAGCAGGGGGAAGAATCAGCCCCAGCATTTT
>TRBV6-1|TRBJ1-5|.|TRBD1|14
CASSDGQGNQPQHF
TGTGCCAGCAGTGACGGACAGGGCAATCAGCCCCAGCATTTT
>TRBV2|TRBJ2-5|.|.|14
CASRGETGKETQYF
TGTGCCAGCCGGGGAGAAACGGGGAAAGAGACCCAGTACTTC
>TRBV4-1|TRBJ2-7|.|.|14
CASSQVYRTDEQYF
TGCGCCAGCAGCCAAGTATACAGGACCGACGAGCAGTACTTC
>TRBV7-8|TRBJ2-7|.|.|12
CASSFAGHEQYF
TGTGCCAGCAGCTTCGCAGGCCACGAGCAGTACTTC
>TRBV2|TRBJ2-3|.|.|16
CASSDKQEIGTDTQYF
TGTGCCAGCAGTGACAAACAGGAGATCGGCACAGATACGCAGTATTTT
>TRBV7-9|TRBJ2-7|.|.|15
CASSSDSSATYEQYF
TGTGCCAGCAGCTCGGACAGTTCCGCGACCTACGAGCAGTACTTC